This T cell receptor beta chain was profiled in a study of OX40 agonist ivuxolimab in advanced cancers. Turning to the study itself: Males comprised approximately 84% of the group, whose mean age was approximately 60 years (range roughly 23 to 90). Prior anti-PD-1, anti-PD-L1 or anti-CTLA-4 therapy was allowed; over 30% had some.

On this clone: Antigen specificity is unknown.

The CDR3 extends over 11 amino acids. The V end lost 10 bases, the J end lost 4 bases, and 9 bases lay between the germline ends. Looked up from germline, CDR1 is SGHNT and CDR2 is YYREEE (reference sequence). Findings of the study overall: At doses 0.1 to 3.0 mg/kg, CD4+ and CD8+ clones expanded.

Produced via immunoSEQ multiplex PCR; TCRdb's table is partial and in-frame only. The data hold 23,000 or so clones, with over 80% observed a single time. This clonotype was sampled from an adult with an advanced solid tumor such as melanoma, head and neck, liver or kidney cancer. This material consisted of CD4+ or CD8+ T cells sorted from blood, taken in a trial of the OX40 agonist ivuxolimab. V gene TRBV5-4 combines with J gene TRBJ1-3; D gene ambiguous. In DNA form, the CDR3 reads TGTGCCTGGCGGTTGGGAAACACCATATATTTT. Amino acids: CAWRLGNTIYF.